Listed here are 29 T cell receptor beta chains from one sample, sequenced in a study of T cells after yellow fever vaccination. Each CDR3 protein is one row after TCRdb ran MiXCR on the 5' RACE reads. Of 120,000 or so distinct CDR3 sequences listed, nearly 15% are singletons. This sample comprised CD8+ T cells sorted from PBMCs, obtained 5 days after the yellow fever booster vaccination. These receptors originate from a man aged 18 to 30 who received the YFV17D yellow fever vaccine.

The rearrangement links TRBV18 to TRBJ2-7; D gene uncertain. This CDR3 comprises 16 residues. The V and J ends lost 3 bases and 0 bases respectively, with 15 bases between them. From germline, CDR1 is KGHSH and CDR2 LQKENI. CDR3: CASSPDGRISSYEQYF. The DNA for the CDR3 is TGTGCCAGCTCACCCGATGGACGGATAAGCTCCTACGAGCAGTACTTC.

This clonotype has more than one count but fewer than ten. The chain recombines TRBV29-1 with TRBJ1-2; tentatively, D is TRBD1 (5 bases). Trimming left V 0 bases short and J 4 bases short, with 18 bases between. The CDR3 spans 16 residues. Germline V CDR1 and CDR2: SQVTM, ANQGSEA. CDR3 loop: CSVEDLTGERGYGYTF. Here the CDR3 DNA reads TGCAGCGTTGAAGATCTGACGGGGGAGAGGGGCTATGGCTACACCTTC.

In its sample, this clonotype was seen a few times. This chain joins TRBV4-1 and TRBJ2-2, with D unresolved. Trimming cost V 0 bases and J 3 bases, with 8 bases left between them. This CDR3 region has 15 residues. Per the germline V gene, CDR1 is MGHRA and CDR2 is YSYEKL. The CDR3 here is CASSQDGVYTGELFF. The CDR3 region has the DNA TGCGCCAGCAGCCAAGATGGCGTGTACACCGGGGAGCTGTTTTTT.

Note on this clonotype: Just one base apart from a much larger clone, this may be a read error. The chain has TRBV4-3 and TRBJ2-7; 8 positions match TRBD1. This CDR3 is built from 15 residues. Germline CDR1 and CDR2: LGHNA and YSLEER. V was pared by 3 bases and J by 6 bases, with 10 bases of the junction left unmatched. The CDR3 here is CASSQFARGPFEQYF. The CDR3 DNA is TGCGCCAGCAGCCAGTTCGCCAGGGGGCCATTCGAGCAGTACTTC.

The chain employs TRBV7-9 and TRBJ1-2; TRBD1 aligns across 9 bases. The CDR3 loop spans 14 amino acids. The junction had 1 base not matched to a gene; V was cut back by 1 base and J by 4 bases. Germline lookup yields CDR1 SEHNR and CDR2 FQNEAQ (reference sequence). CDR3 protein: CASSLGDRAYGYTF. DNA of the CDR3: TGTGCCAGCAGCTTAGGGGACAGGGCCTATGGCTACACCTTC.

This clonotype was recorded once. J is TRBJ1-2 and V is TRBV7-3; D unresolved. V was clipped by 5 bases and J by 3 bases, with 22 bases between them. CDR1 SGHTA and CDR2 FQGTGA come from the germline V gene. The CDR3 length is 17 residues. The CDR3 is CASSTPASGSKDYGYTF. For the CDR3, the DNA is TGTGCCAGCAGCACGCCCGCTTCCGGGAGTAAGGACTATGGCTACACCTTC.

This chain uses TRBV3-1 with TRBJ1-2; 7 positions match TRBD1. There are 14 residues in the CDR3. CDR1 and CDR2 from the germline V gene are LGHDT and YNNKEL (reference sequence). Trimming cost V 0 bases and J 4 bases; bases outside gene matches: 2. Here the CDR3 reads CASSQDTGAYGYTF. The CDR3 coding sequence is TGTGCCAGCAGCCAAGATACAGGGGCCTATGGCTACACCTTC.

This clonotype was seen only a few times. This sequence joins TRBV4-1 and TRBJ2-7; perhaps TRBD1 as D (5 bases). Trimming removed 0 bases from V and 2 bases from J, with 8 bases in between. CDR3 length: 14 residues. Germline assignment: CDR1 MGHRA and CDR2 YSYEKL. The CDR3 protein is CASSQEQAAYEQYF. The CDR3 DNA follows: TGCGCCAGCAGCCAAGAACAGGCGGCCTACGAGCAGTACTTC.

The chain joins TRBV12-3 or TRBV12-4 to TRBJ2-7; either TRBD1 or TRBD2 may supply D (5 bases each). Deletions cut 2 bases from V and 0 bases from J, with 11 bases between. This CDR3 contains 15 residues. CDR3 amino acids: CASSLRGEGSYEQYF. Here the CDR3 DNA reads TGTGCCAGCAGTTTAAGAGGGGAAGGCTCCTACGAGCAGTACTTC.

The chain couples TRBV5-1 to TRBJ2-7, with unresolved D. V gave up 0 bases and J gave up 6 bases, with 7 bases separating them. This CDR3 has 12 residues. CDR1 SGHRS and CDR2 YFSETQ come from the germline V gene. CDR3 in amino acids: CASSLDIGEQYF. CDR3 sequence (DNA): TGCGCCAGCAGCTTGGATATAGGCGAGCAGTACTTC.

CDR3 DNA sequence: TGTGCCAGCAGTGAGAGGGGGAACACTGAAGCTTTCTTT. Translated: CASSERGNTEAFF. The gene calls are TRBV25-1 and TRBJ1-1; a weak D match, TRBD1 (5 bases). Germline CDR1 MGHDK, CDR2 SYGVNS. V lost 3 bases and J 1 base, leaving 6 bases between the germline ends. CDR3 size: 13 residues.

This clonotype was counted only a few times. The chain carries TRBV6-6 and TRBJ1-5; TRBD1 aligns across 7 bases. Germline values: CDR1 MNHNY, CDR2 SVGAGI (reference sequence). This CDR3 has 14 residues. With V trimmed by 5 bases and J by 6 bases, 7 bases remained unmatched. The chain's CDR3 is CASSDLTGVQPQHF. CDR3 coding DNA: TGTGCCAGCAGTGATCTTACAGGGGTTCAGCCCCAGCATTTT.

The V gene is TRBV4-1, the J gene TRBJ2-7; D not certain. With 0 bases removed from V and 0 bases from J, the gap between germline ends came to 3 bases. CDR1 and CDR2 from the germline V gene are MGHRA and YSYEKL. This CDR3 has 13 residues. The CDR3 DNA sequence: TGCGCCAGCAGCCAAGACAGCTCCTACGAGCAGTACGTC. This codes for CASSQDSSYEQYV.

V and J are TRBV28 and TRBJ2-3; 9 nucleotides line up with TRBD2. After removal of 11 bases from V and 4 bases from J, the junction contained 10 bases not matched to a gene. The CDR3 extends over 14 amino acids. Looked up from germline, CDR1 is MDHEN and CDR2 is SYDVKM. CDR3 amino acids: CASRPAGGPDTQYF. The CDR3 region has the DNA TGTGCCTCGCGCCCTGCGGGGGGGCCAGATACGCAGTATTTT. Full variable domain (remainder filled in from reference TRBV28 and TRBJ2-3): DVKVTQSSRYLVKRTGEKVFLECVQDMDHENMFWYRQDPGLGLRLIYFSYDVKMKEKGDIPEGYSVSREKKERFSLILESASTNQTSMYLCASRPAGGPDTQYFGPGTRLTVL.

This clonotype was recorded a few times. The chain combines TRBV11-2 with TRBJ2-5; 7 nucleotides match TRBD2. J lost 5 bases, V lost 5 bases, and 8 bases had no gene match. There are 14 residues in the CDR3. Germline CDR1 SGHAT, CDR2 FQNNGV. CDR3 amino acids: CASSMGLRRETQYF. CDR3 bases: TGTGCCAGCAGCATGGGACTACGACGGGAGACCCAGTACTTC.

The rearrangement uses TRBV6-2 or TRBV6-3 and TRBJ2-5; 8 nucleotides agree with TRBD1. The trim removed 6 bases at V and 4 bases at J, leaving 7 bases unmatched. Germline CDR1 and CDR2: MNHEY and SVGEGT. CDR3 length: 14 amino acids. This chain's CDR3 is CASRVRGRVETQYF. The CDR3 DNA sequence: TGTGCCAGCAGGGTCAGGGGGCGCGTAGAGACCCAGTACTTC.

This chain joins TRBV7-9 and TRBJ1-2; perhaps TRBD1 as D (6 bases). This CDR3 has 18 residues. V shed 7 bases and J shed 0 bases, with 24 bases lying between them. Germline CDR1 is SEHNR and CDR2 is FQNEAQ (reference sequence). The CDR3 protein is CASTPADSGGLANYGYTF. The CDR3 region has the DNA TGTGCCAGCACCCCCGCGGACAGCGGCGGATTAGCTAACTATGGCTACACCTTC.

This clonotype was picked up a small number of times. The J gene is TRBJ1-5, the V gene TRBV13; D is perhaps TRBD1 (5 bases). CDR3 length: 16 amino acids. Germline lookup yields CDR1 PRHDT and CDR2 FYEKMQ (reference sequence). V was cut by 2 bases and J by 1 base, with 12 bases left in between. The CDR3 region is CASSLSGLGSNQPQHF. Here the CDR3 DNA reads TGTGCCAGCAGCTTATCGGGGCTAGGGAGCAATCAGCCCCAGCATTTT.

The rearrangement joins TRBV19 to TRBJ1-2; TRBD1 matches 7 bases. The germline V gene encodes CDR1 LNHDA and CDR2 SQIVND (reference sequence). The CDR3 has 13 amino acids. The ends lost 9 bases at V and 10 bases at J; junction bases unmatched: 14. The CDR3 sequence is CASAARQGRDYTF. The CDR3 nucleotides read TGTGCCAGCGCCGCCCGACAGGGCCGTGACTACACCTTC.

The chain recombines TRBV6-5 with TRBJ1-2, with D perhaps matching TRBD1 (5 bases). Between the trimmed V and J ends, which lost 0 bases and 8 bases, there was a span of 16 bases. Germline values: CDR1 MNHEY, CDR2 SVGAGI. The CDR3 runs 15 residues. CDR3 in amino acids: CASSYSIRGTGGYTF. For the CDR3, the DNA is TGTGCCAGCAGTTACTCGATACGCGGGACGGGAGGCTACACCTTC.

The V call is TRBV4-3, the J call TRBJ1-3; perhaps TRBD1 as D (6 bases). Germline V gives CDR1 LGHNA, CDR2 YSLEER. Trimming removed 0 bases at V and 2 bases at J, with 14 bases between. The CDR3 has 17 residues. As DNA, the CDR3 is TGCGCCAGCAGCCAAGATAGGCAGGGGACACCTGGAAACACCATATATTTT. This translates into CASSQDRQGTPGNTIYF.

The sample holds many counts of this clonotype. CDR3 in DNA: TGTGCCAGCAGTTTCTCCGGGACCCTCCGGGTGGAGCAGTACTTC. Translating gives CASSFSGTLRVEQYF. This chain links TRBV27 with TRBJ2-7; D may correspond to TRBD1 or TRBD2 (5 bases each). Germline-derived CDR1 and CDR2 are MNHEY and SMNVEV (reference sequence). V was shortened by 3 bases and J by 7 bases, with 19 bases between the two germline ends. The CDR3 has 15 amino acids.

This sequence joins TRBV7-9 and TRBJ2-7; no clear D. The CDR3 is 14 residues long. Germline-derived CDR1 and CDR2 are SEHNR and FQNEAQ (reference sequence). V gave up 4 bases and J gave up 4 bases, with 14 bases separating them. CDR3 DNA sequence: TGTGCCAGCAGCTCCGGGCCTCAACCATACGAGCAGTACGTC. Translated: CASSSGPQPYEQYV.

The J gene is TRBJ2-6, the V gene TRBV5-6; TRBD1 matches 8 bases. The CDR3 is 18 residues long. Germline CDR1 and CDR2: SGHDT and YYEEEE. Trimming cost V 3 bases and J 0 bases; bases outside gene matches: 8. CDR3 residues: CASSWGTGASSGANVLTF. In DNA, the CDR3 is TGTGCCAGCAGCTGGGGGACAGGAGCTTCCTCTGGGGCCAACGTCCTGACTTTC.

This clonotype came up a few times. This chain links TRBV20-1 with TRBJ1-2; D call uncertain. Looked up from germline, CDR1 is DFQATT and CDR2 is SNEGSKA (reference sequence). This CDR3 is 15 amino acids long. V was shortened by 1 base and J by 0 bases, with 12 bases between the two germline ends. CDR3 region: CSARGGPASNYGYTF. DNA of the CDR3: TGCAGTGCTAGAGGTGGGCCGGCCTCTAACTATGGCTACACCTTC.

This clonotype was picked up a small number of times. The chain recombines TRBV6-5 with TRBJ2-1; D is undetermined. The CDR3 runs to 12 residues. V lost 6 bases, J lost 13 bases, and 16 bases lay in between. CDR1 is MNHEY, CDR2 SVGAGI, per germline. The DNA of the CDR3 is TGTGCCAGCAGGGACGAGGTAGAGAATCAGTTCTTC. Amino acids: CASRDEVENQFF.

The chain combines TRBV12-5 with TRBJ1-4; 7 bases are a match to TRBD1. Germline V lookup: CDR1 LGHNT, CDR2 FRNRAP. CDR3 length equals 14 residues. Unmatched junction bases numbered 5, after V lost 3 bases and J lost 7 bases. CDR3 protein: CASGFSPGGEKLFF. The CDR3 coding sequence is TGTGCTAGTGGTTTCAGTCCAGGGGGTGAAAAACTGTTTTTT.

The chain recombines TRBV28 with TRBJ1-1; the D is unclear. Germline-derived CDR1 and CDR2 are MDHEN and SYDVKM. The length of the CDR3 is 12 residues. V lost 5 bases and J lost 7, with 11 bases in between. CDR3 DNA: TGTGCCAGCAGTGCCAACAGCGTTGAAGCTTTCTTT. Translating gives CASSANSVEAFF. Full variable domain (outside the CDR3, taken from reference TRBV28 and TRBJ1-1): DVKVTQSSRYLVKRTGEKVFLECVQDMDHENMFWYRQDPGLGLRLIYFSYDVKMKEKGDIPEGYSVSREKKERFSLILESASTNQTSMYLCASSANSVEAFFGQGTRLTVV.

Here the CDR3 reads CASSQSAEYPYEQYF. CDR3 nucleotides: TGTGCCAGCAGCCAATCGGCGGAGTACCCCTACGAGCAGTACTTC. V gene TRBV5-4 combines with J gene TRBJ2-7; D is uncertain. The CDR3 runs 15 residues. Trimming took off 4 bases at V and 2 bases at J, with 16 bases between the two ends. Germline CDR1 is SGHNT and CDR2 is YYREEE (reference sequence).